This T cell receptor beta chain originates from a study of CD8+ T cells in alopecia areata. Once RNA had been extracted, it was reverse transcribed into cDNA to act as the sequencing template. Libraries were prepared by immunoSEQ multiplex PCR; TCRdb keeps only in-frame clonotypes and omits some of them. The sample includes fewer than 250,000 clones, about 53% of them seen just once. This clone was observed a handful of times. The germline V gene has CDR1 SQVTM and CDR2 ANQGSEA. The CDR3 contains 13 residues. V lost 3 bases to trimming and J lost 8 bases, with 13 bases between them. Source: CD4+ T cells sorted from blood, taken at week 0. The chain joins TRBV29-1 to TRBJ1-4; no reliable D call. This sequence originates from a human donor with alopecia areata. CDR3 sequence reads: CSVDFVDGEKLFF. The CDR3 region has the DNA TGCAGCGTTGATTTCGTCGACGGGGAAAAACTGTTTTTT.